A selection of T cell receptor beta chains follows, all from one sample in a study of blood T cell repertoires in COVID-19. Libraries were prepared by immunoSEQ multiplex PCR; TCRdb keeps only in-frame clonotypes and omits some of them. The sample consists of some 48,000 clones, about 83% of them appearing once. Sample: peripheral blood. The receptors here all came from a human donor in a cohort sampled during active COVID-19. CDR3s include the opening cysteine and the closing phenylalanine or tryptophan. A D gene is named only where the DNA matches it firmly. Where a row states a size, it is once, few, many or the class of an expanded clone; other rows omit it.

V gene	clone size	D gene	J gene	CDR3 DNA	CDR3 protein
TRBV18	NA	TRBD1	TRBJ1-3	TGTGCCAGCTCACATGGTGACAGGGCCTCTGGAAACACCATATATTTT	CASSHGDRASGNTIYF
TRBV27	once	TRBD1	TRBJ1-3	TGTGCCAGCAGTTCCTCCGGGACAGGGCTAGGAAACACCATATATTTT	CASSSSGTGLGNTIYF
TRBV14	once	NA	TRBJ2-7	TGTGCCAGCAGCTTACCGGGTGGGGGCCACGAGCAGTACTTC	CASSLPGGGHEQYF
TRBV27	NA	TRBD1	TRBJ2-5	TGTGCCAGCAGTCCTAACAGGGGAACGGAGACCCAGTACTTC	CASSPNRGTETQYF
TRBV4-2	NA	TRBD1	TRBJ2-3	TGTGCCAGCAGCCAAGAAAACAGGGGTACAGATACGCAGTATTTT	CASSQENRGTDTQYF
TRBV2	NA	NA	TRBJ2-7	TGTGCCAGCAGTGGGACCCGACAGCACGAGCAGTACTTC	CASSGTRQHEQYF
TRBV4-1	NA	TRBD1	TRBJ2-7	TGCGCCAGCAGCCAAGGACAGGGTGGGGCCTACGAGCAGTACTTC	CASSQGQGGAYEQYF
TRBV9	NA	NA	TRBJ2-3	TGTGCCAGCAGCGCCCCTAGGATCCATACGCAGTATTTT	CASSAPRIHTQYF
TRBV3-1/TRBV3-2	NA	NA	TRBJ1-4	TGTGCCAGCAGCGAGGAGGTACTGAGCGAAAAACTGTTTTTT	CASSEEVLSEKLFF
TRBV18	NA	NA	TRBJ1-2	TGTGCCAGCTCCCAACAGGGCTGGAATGGCTACACCTTC	CASSQQGWNGYTF
TRBV2	NA	TRBD1	TRBJ2-7	TGTGCCAGCAAGCAGACAGGGAGCTCCTACGAGCAGTACTTC	CASKQTGSSYEQYF
TRBV5-4	NA	TRBD1	TRBJ2-3	TGTGCCAGCAGCTGGGGGACAGGGGGCACAGATACGCAGTATTTT	CASSWGTGGTDTQYF
TRBV5-1	NA	NA	TRBJ2-4	TGCGCCAGCAGCCCGCTCGCCGGACAGCAAAACAAAAACATTCAGTACTTC	CASSPLAGQQNKNIQYF
TRBV6-5	NA	NA	TRBJ1-1	TGTGCCAGCAGTTTACAGGGAGGGACTTCTATCACTGAAGCTTTCTTT	CASSLQGGTSITEAFF
TRBV6-5	NA	TRBD1	TRBJ2-7	TGTGCCAGCAGTTACCAACAGGGGGCGGGCTACGAGCAGTACTTC	CASSYQQGAGYEQYF
TRBV6-2/TRBV6-3	NA	NA	TRBJ2-7	TGTGCCAGCAGTTACTCGATGGGGCTAGGAGCCTACGAGCAGTACTTC	CASSYSMGLGAYEQYF
TRBV2	NA	NA	TRBJ1-6	TGTGCCTCCCGGGGGGATTCACCCCTCCACTTT	CASRGDSPLHF
TRBV7-2	NA	TRBD2	TRBJ2-3	TGTGCCAGCAGCCGGGAGGTAGATACGCAGTATTTT	CASSREVDTQYF
TRBV10-2	NA	TRBD2	TRBJ2-7	TGCGCCAGCTCCGCGGGGGGTTCCTACGAGCAGTACTTC	CASSAGGSYEQYF
TRBV2	few	NA	TRBJ1-2	TGTGCCAGCAGCAACAGACTAGACTATGGCTACACCTTC	CASSNRLDYGYTF
TRBV29-1	NA	NA	TRBJ1-1	TGCAGCGTTCGAGAGGGGAACACTGAAGCTTTCTTT	CSVREGNTEAFF
TRBV4-1	once	NA	TRBJ1-2	TGCGCCAGCAGCCAAGATCGGGGGACCGCTCAAAACTATGGCTACACCTTC	CASSQDRGTAQNYGYTF
TRBV6-1	NA	NA	TRBJ1-1	TGTGCCAGCAGTGAAAGGAGGGAAGCTTTCTTT	CASSERREAFF
TRBV5-1	few	NA	TRBJ1-3	TGCGCCAGCAGCTTTAAGGGAGAGTCTGGAAACACCATATATTTT	CASSFKGESGNTIYF
TRBV6-5	NA	TRBD1	TRBJ1-2	TGTGCCAGCTGCCCGGGGACAGGGAGTGGAAAAGGCTACACCTTC	CASCPGTGSGKGYTF
TRBV7-2	NA	NA	TRBJ1-3	TGTGCCAGCAGGGAGCCCTCTGGAAACACCATATATTTT	CASREPSGNTIYF
TRBV6-5	NA	TRBD1	TRBJ1-2	TGTGCCAGCAGTCTAGAAGGGGGCGGATTTGGCTACACCTTC	CASSLEGGGFGYTF
TRBV19	NA	TRBD1	TRBJ1-2	TGTGCCAGTATACCGCGGGACAGGGCAATTACTGGCTACACCTTC	CASIPRDRAITGYTF
TRBV29-1	once	NA	TRBJ2-3	TGCAGCGTTGATCGGGGCACAGATACGCAGTATTTT	CSVDRGTDTQYF
TRBV5-1	NA	NA	TRBJ2-1	TGCGCCAGCAGCTTGGCTAACGACAATGAGCAGTTCTTC	CASSLANDNEQFF
TRBV5-4	NA	TRBD2	TRBJ2-3	TGTGCCAGCAGCTTGTGGGCGGGGGGCCGTGATACGCAGTATTTT	CASSLWAGGRDTQYF
TRBV11-2	NA	NA	TRBJ1-3	TGTGCCAGCAGCTTAGTTCGTAGTTTACTTGGAAACACCATATATTTT	CASSLVRSLLGNTIYF
TRBV7-2	NA	TRBD2	TRBJ2-1	TGTGCCAGCAGCTTCCGGACTAGCGGGGGGCTCAATGAGCAGTTCTTC	CASSFRTSGGLNEQFF
TRBV6-1	NA	TRBD2	TRBJ2-3	TGTGCCAGCAGTGAAGGTAGCGGGGGCCCCACAGATACGCAGTATTTT	CASSEGSGGPTDTQYF
TRBV7-2	NA	TRBD1	TRBJ2-2	TGTGCCAGCAGCTTAACTAGGGACAGGTCGCGTGGGGAGCTGTTTTTT	CASSLTRDRSRGELFF
TRBV7-9	NA	TRBD1	TRBJ1-4	TGTGCCAGCGGGACAGCTCTTAATGAAAAACTGTTTTTT	CASGTALNEKLFF
TRBV7-2	NA	NA	TRBJ1-5	TGTGCCAGCAGCTTAGGTGGGCAGCCTCTGGAGCCCCAGCATTTT	CASSLGGQPLEPQHF
TRBV15	NA	NA	TRBJ1-5	TGTGCCACCAGCAGTTGGTCGCAGGGTAATCAGCCCCAGCATTTT	CATSSWSQGNQPQHF
TRBV14	NA	TRBD1	TRBJ2-7	TGTGCCAGCAGCCAAGACGGGACAGGGACCTACGAGCAGTACTTC	CASSQDGTGTYEQYF
TRBV15	few	NA	TRBJ2-1	TGTGCCACCAGCGGACTTCGACTAGTCTATGGTGAGCAGTTCTTC	CATSGLRLVYGEQFF
TRBV7-8	NA	NA	TRBJ1-5	TGTGCCAGCACCAAACACCAACCCCTCGGGGACTATAGCAATCAGCCCCAGCATTTT	CASTKHQPLGDYSNQPQHF
TRBV5-6	once	NA	TRBJ1-2	TGTGCCAGCAGAAGACCGACTATTAACTATGGCTACACCTTC	CASRRPTINYGYTF
TRBV6-5	NA	NA	TRBJ1-6	TGTGCCAGCAGTTACGACTTCCGCAAGGCGAATTCACCCCTCCACTTT	CASSYDFRKANSPLHF
TRBV11-2	NA	NA	TRBJ2-7	TGTGCCAGCAGCTTAGCTCGCGGGGCGCTGGACGAGCAGTACTTC	CASSLARGALDEQYF
TRBV5-1	NA	NA	TRBJ2-2	TGCGCCAGCAGCAGGGGCGCAGGGGTAGGCACCGGGGAGCTGTTTTTT	CASSRGAGVGTGELFF
TRBV2	few	NA	TRBJ2-7	TGTGCCATAGGGCAACTGACTCGACGGGAGAAAAGCTCCTACGAGCAGTACTTC	CAIGQLTRREKSSYEQYF
TRBV7-2	NA	NA	TRBJ2-1	TGTGCCAGCAGCCCGAGGGATCAGGGGTTTTTGGACAATGAGCAGTTCTTC	CASSPRDQGFLDNEQFF
TRBV7-6	NA	NA	TRBJ1-1	TGTGCCAGCAGCTCAGGGTGGAACACTGAAGCTTTCTTT	CASSSGWNTEAFF
TRBV19	few	NA	TRBJ2-1	TGTGCCAGTAGTATCCAGGGTGGGGAGCAGTTCTTC	CASSIQGGEQFF
TRBV10-3	NA	NA	TRBJ2-2	TGTGCCATCAGTGCCGCGGACAGGAACACCGGGGAGCTGTTTTTT	CAISAADRNTGELFF
TRBV7-2	NA	NA	TRBJ2-5	TGTGCCAGCAGCGGTATTAGTAGGGGAGAGACCCAGTACTTC	CASSGISRGETQYF
TRBV29-1	NA	TRBD1	TRBJ1-1	TGCAGCGTTTCGACAGGGGCGAGAGAAGCTTTCTTT	CSVSTGAREAFF